The clone carrying this TCR beta chain was recorded at least ten times. Its antigen is unknown. V was clipped by 3 bases and J by 7 bases, with 10 bases between them. The CDR3 runs to 13 residues. Germline V gene sequence: CDR1 SEHNR, CDR2 FQNEAQ (reference sequence). The 5'RACE template-switching step produced TCR cDNA and added a universal primer site and UMIs. TCRdb reprocessed the 5' RACE reads with MiXCR, giving one entry per CDR3 protein. The sample includes about 220,000 distinct CDR3 sequences, about 3% of them seen just once. The sample comes from a study of T cells after yellow fever vaccination. On the study more broadly: The SMART-Seq v4 Ultra Low Input method served to prepare the low-cell-number fractions. Findings of the study overall: In FACS-sorted repertoires, abundant clonotypes from the bulk population could appear as contaminants.

The chain links TRBV7-9 to TRBJ2-4, with D perhaps TRBD2 (5 bases). The sample here was CD4+ T cells sorted from PBMCs, taken 10 days after the yellow fever booster vaccination. The sequence came from a man aged 18 to 30 who received the YFV17D yellow fever vaccine. CDR3 sequence: CASSFEGVNIQYF. CDR3 coding DNA: TGTGCCAGCAGCTTTGAGGGTGTGAACATTCAGTACTTC. Supplemented by reference TRBV7-9 and TRBJ2-4, the full variable domain reads DTGVSQNPRHKITKRGQNVTFRCDPISEHNRLYWYRQTLGQGPEFLTYFQNEAQLEKSRLLSDRFSAERPKGSFSTLEIQRTEQGDSAMYLCASSFEGVNIQYFGAGTRLSVL.